This T cell receptor (beta chain) appears in the sequencing data of a study of OX40 agonist ivuxolimab in advanced cancers. Study as a whole: Recorded diagnoses for dose-escalation patients were hepatocellular carcinoma, melanoma, renal cell or head and neck cancer. A history of anti-PD-1, anti-PD-L1 or anti-CTLA-4 therapy was acceptable, and over 30% had some.

Using immunoSEQ multiplex PCR, the repertoire was profiled, and TCRdb retains in-frame clones only, with some absent. The sample lists tens of thousands of clones; around nine tenths were seen once. The study's findings and limits: Still undetermined is the antigen specificity of the expanded peripheral T cells.

A remark on this clone: Its antigen remains unknown.

This CDR3 has 14 amino acids. Germline values: CDR1 SEHNR, CDR2 FQNEAQ (reference sequence). V was trimmed by 5 bases and J by 3 bases, leaving 13 bases between them. Sequencing used CD4+ or CD8+ T cells sorted from blood, obtained in a trial of the OX40 agonist ivuxolimab. The gene calls are TRBV7-9 and TRBJ2-5; TRBD1 might be the D (6 bases). The clonotype was recovered from an adult with an advanced solid tumor such as melanoma, head and neck, liver or kidney cancer. In DNA, the CDR3 is TGTGCCAGCAGCATACCGGGACAAGAAGAGACCCAGTACTTC. This translates into CASSIPGQEETQYF.